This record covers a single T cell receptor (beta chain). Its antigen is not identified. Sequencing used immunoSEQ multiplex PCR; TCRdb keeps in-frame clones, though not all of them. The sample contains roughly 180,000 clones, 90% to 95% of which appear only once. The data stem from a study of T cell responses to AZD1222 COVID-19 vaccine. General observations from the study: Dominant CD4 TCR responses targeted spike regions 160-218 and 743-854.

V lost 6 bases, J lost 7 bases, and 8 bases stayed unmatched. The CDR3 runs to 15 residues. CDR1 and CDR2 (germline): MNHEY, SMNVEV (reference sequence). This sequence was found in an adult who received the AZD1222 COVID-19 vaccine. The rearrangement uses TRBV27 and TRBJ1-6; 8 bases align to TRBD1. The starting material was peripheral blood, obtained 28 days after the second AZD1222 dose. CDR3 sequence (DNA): TGTGCCAGCAGATGGACAGGGAGCGGGAATTCACCCCTCCACTTT. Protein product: CASRWTGSGNSPLHF.